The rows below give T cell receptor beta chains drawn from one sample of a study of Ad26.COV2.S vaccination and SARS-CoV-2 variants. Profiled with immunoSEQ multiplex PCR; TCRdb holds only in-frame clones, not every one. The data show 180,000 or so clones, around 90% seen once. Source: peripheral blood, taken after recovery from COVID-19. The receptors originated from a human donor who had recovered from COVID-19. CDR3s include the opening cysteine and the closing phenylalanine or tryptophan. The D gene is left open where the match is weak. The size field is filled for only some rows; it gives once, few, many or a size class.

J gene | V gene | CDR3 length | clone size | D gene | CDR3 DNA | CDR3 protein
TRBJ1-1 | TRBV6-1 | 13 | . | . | TGTGCCAGCAGTGAAGGCAGGGGCACTGAAGCTTTCTTT | CASSEGRGTEAFF
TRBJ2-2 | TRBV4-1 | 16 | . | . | TGCGCCAGCAGCCAAGAGGGGGTTAGAAACACCGGGGAGCTGTTTTTT | CASSQEGVRNTGELFF
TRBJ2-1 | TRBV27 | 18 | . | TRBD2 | TGTGCCAGGCCGTGGCTAGCGGGGGGGCCTAATGAGGTCGATGAGCAGTTCTTC | CARPWLAGGPNEVDEQFF
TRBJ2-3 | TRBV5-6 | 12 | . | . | TGTGCCAGCAGCCCGGGAGTTAGTACGCAGTATTTT | CASSPGVSTQYF
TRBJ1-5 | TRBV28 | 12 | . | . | TGTGCCAGCAGTTTCGGATATGAGCCCCAGCATTTT | CASSFGYEPQHF
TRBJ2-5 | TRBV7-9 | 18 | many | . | TGTGCCAGCAGCTTAGGGGTGCGCCCAAGGGCCTTGGAAGAGACCCAGTACTTC | CASSLGVRPRALEETQYF
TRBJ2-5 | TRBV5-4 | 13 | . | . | TGTGCCAGCAGCCCCGGACTGGGAGAGACCCAGTACTTC | CASSPGLGETQYF
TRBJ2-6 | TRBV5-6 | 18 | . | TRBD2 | TGTGCCAGCAGCGTAACGACTAGCGGGCGCTCTGGGGCCAACGTCCTGACTTTC | CASSVTTSGRSGANVLTF
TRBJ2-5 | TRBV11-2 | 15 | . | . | TGTGCCAGCAGCCCAGCCGGGACGTACCAAGAGACCCAGTACTTC | CASSPAGTYQETQYF
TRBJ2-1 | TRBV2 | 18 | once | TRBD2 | TGTGCCAGCAGTGATGGGCTAGCGGGGGGGCTGTCCTACAATGAGCAGTTCTTC | CASSDGLAGGLSYNEQFF
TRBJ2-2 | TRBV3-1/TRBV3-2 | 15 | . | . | TGTGCCAGCAGCCAAGCCTGGGCGGGCACCGGGGAGCTGTTTTTT | CASSQAWAGTGELFF
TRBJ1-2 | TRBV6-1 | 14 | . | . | TGTGCCAGCAGTGAGACAAGGGGTACCTATGGCTACACCTTC | CASSETRGTYGYTF
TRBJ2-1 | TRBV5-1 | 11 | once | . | TGCGCCAGCAGCTTGATGAATGAGCAGTTCTTC | CASSLMNEQFF
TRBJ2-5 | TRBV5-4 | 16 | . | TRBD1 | TGTGCCAGCAGCTTGGATGGGACAGCGCTAATGGAGACCCAGTACTTC | CASSLDGTALMETQYF
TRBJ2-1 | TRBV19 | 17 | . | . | TGTGCCAGAGGGACTGCGCCTACTTCTAGCTCCTACAATAAGCAGTTCTTC | CARGTAPTSSSYNKQFF
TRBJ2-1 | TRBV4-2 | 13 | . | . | TGTGCCAGCAGCCTAGCGGCAAACAATGAGCAGTTCTTC | CASSLAANNEQFF
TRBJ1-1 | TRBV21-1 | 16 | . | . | TGTGCCAGCAGCAAAGAATGCATACAGACGAACACTGAAGCTTTCTTT | CASSKECIQTNTEAFF
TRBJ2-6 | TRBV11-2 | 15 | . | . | TGTGCCAGCAGCTTCGGATCGTTCGGGGCCAACGTCCTGACTTTC | CASSFGSFGANVLTF
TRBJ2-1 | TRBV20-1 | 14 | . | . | TGCAGTGCTAGTAGAGGGACTCGTATGGATGAGCAGTTCTTC | CSASRGTRMDEQFF
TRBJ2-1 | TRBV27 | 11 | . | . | TGTGCCAGCAGGATACTCAATGAGCAGTTCTTC | CASRILNEQFF
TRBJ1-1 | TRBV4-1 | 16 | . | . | TGCGCCAGCAGCCAAGATCGGGGACTGGGGAACACTGAAGCTTTCTTT | CASSQDRGLGNTEAFF
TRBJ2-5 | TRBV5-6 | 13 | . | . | TGTGCCAGCAGCTTGAGGGGAGGAGAGACCCAGTACTTC | CASSLRGGETQYF
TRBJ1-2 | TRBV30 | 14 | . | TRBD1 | TGTGCCTGGGGGAGTGGACAGGGGGCAGTTGGCTACACCTTC | CAWGSGQGAVGYTF
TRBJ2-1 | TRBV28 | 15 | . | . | TGTGCCAGCATTATAGGGAGAGGGGACTACAATGAGCAGTTCTTC | CASIIGRGDYNEQFF
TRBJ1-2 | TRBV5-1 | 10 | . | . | TGCGCCAGCAGCTTGGTAGGCTACACCTTC | CASSLVGYTF
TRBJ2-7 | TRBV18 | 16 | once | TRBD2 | TGTGCCACCCGGTTACCCGGGACTAGCGGGACCTACGAGCAGTACTTC | CATRLPGTSGTYEQYF
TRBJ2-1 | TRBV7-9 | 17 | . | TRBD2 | TGTGCCAGCAGCTTACCCACCTTAGCGGGGGTGAACAATGAGCAGTTCTTC | CASSLPTLAGVNNEQFF
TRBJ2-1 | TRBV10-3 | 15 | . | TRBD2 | TGTGCCATCAGCGGACTAGCGGGAGATTACAATGAGCAGTTCTTC | CAISGLAGDYNEQFF
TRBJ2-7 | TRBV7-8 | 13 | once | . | TGTGCCAGCAGCCAGGACACCCTCTACGAGCAGTACTTC | CASSQDTLYEQYF
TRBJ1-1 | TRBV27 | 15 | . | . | TGTGCCAGCAGTTTTTGGCCGGGGGGGGACACTGAAGCTTTCTTT | CASSFWPGGDTEAFF
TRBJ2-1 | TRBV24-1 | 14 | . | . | TGTGCCACCAGTGATTTTGGCCAACACAATGAGCAGTTCTTC | CATSDFGQHNEQFF
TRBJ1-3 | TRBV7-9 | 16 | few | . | TGTGCCAGCAGCTTTGATCGGGAGGGGACTGGAAACACCATATATTTT | CASSFDREGTGNTIYF
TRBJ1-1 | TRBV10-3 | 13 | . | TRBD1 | TGTGCCATCAGGGGGGACAGGGGCACTGAAGCTTTCTTT | CAIRGDRGTEAFF
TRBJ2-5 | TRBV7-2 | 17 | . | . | TGTGCCAGCAGCTTTCAACCCTCGGGACGCGGACAAGAGACCCAGTACTTC | CASSFQPSGRGQETQYF
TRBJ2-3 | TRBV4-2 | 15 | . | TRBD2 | TGTGCCAGCAGCCTTTATAGCGGGAGCGGCGATACGCAGTATTTT | CASSLYSGSGDTQYF
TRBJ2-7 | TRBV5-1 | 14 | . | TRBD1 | TGCGCCAGCAGCTTGACAGGGGGTTATCTCGAGCAGTACTTC | CASSLTGGYLEQYF
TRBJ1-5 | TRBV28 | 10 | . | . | TGTGCCAGCAATTATCAGCCCCAGCATTTT | CASNYQPQHF
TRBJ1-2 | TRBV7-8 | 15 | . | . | TGTGCCAGCAGCCCAGTAGGGGGGATTAACTATGGCTACACCTTC | CASSPVGGINYGYTF
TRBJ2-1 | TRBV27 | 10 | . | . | TGTGCCAGTCGGGGCCATGAGCAGTTCTTC | CASRGHEQFF
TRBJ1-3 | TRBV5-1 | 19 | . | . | TGCGCCAGCAGCTTGGACGCTGTGGTAAACTATTACTCTGGAAACACCATATATTTT | CASSLDAVVNYYSGNTIYF
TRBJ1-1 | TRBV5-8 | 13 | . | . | TGTGCCAGCAGCTTACAGGCGAACACTGAAGCTTTCTTT | CASSLQANTEAFF
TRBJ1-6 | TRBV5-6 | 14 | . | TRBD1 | TGTGCCAGCAGCTATGAACAGGGGTACTCACCCCTCCACTTT | CASSYEQGYSPLHF
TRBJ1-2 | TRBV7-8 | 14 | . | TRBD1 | TGTGCCAGCAGCTCGACAGGGTTGGGACTTGGCTACACCTTC | CASSSTGLGLGYTF
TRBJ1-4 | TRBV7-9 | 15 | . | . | TGTGCCAGCAGTTCCCACGGGGCCCGTAATGAAAAACTGTTTTTT | CASSSHGARNEKLFF
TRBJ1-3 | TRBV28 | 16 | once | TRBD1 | TGTGCCAGCAGTACACCGGGACAGGGCACTGGAAACACCATATATTTT | CASSTPGQGTGNTIYF
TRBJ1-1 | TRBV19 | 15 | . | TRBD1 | TGTGCCAGTAGCTTGACAGGGGGAGGAGGCACTGAAGCTTTCTTT | CASSLTGGGGTEAFF
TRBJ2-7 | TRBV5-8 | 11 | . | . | TGTGCCAGCAGCCGGAACTACGAGCAGTACTTC | CASSRNYEQYF
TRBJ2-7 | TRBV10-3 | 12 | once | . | TGTGCCATCAGTGAACAGGCCTACGAGCAGTACTTC | CAISEQAYEQYF
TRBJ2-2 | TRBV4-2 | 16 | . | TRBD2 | TGTGCCAGCAGCCAAGGGGGACTATCGAACACCGGGGAGCTGTTTTTT | CASSQGGLSNTGELFF